This TCR beta chain was captured in a study of shared clonotypes between healthy human individuals. Broader study findings: In this cohort, only blood was sampled, and tissue repertoires likely differ. Having only a few donors restricted how much genetic and exposure-history diversity was captured. Sharing across four donors was seen in around 5% of naive CD4 clonotypes.

Template for every sorted-subset replicate PCR totaled roughly 200 ng DNA, 25,000 to 30,000 T cell genomes. Method: immunoSEQ multiplex PCR; TCRdb's copy keeps in-frame clones and lacks some. This repertoire shows more than 400,000 clones, more than 95% found once; its top ten account for around 0.067%. The CDR3 sequence is 16 residues long. J lost 2 bases, V lost 1 base, and 4 bases had no gene match. In germline, CDR1 is SGHRS, CDR2 YFSETQ. For this clone: Its matching antigen is unknown.

Source material: naive CD4+ T cells sorted from blood. Subset meaning: CD45RA+ positively selected. This sequence joins TRBV5-1 and TRBJ2-1; 9 nucleotides align to TRBD2. The source of this sequence is a woman aged 25-40 years in good health. DNA of the CDR3: TGCGCCAGCAGCTTGATAGCGGGAGCCACCTACAATGAGCAGTTCTTC. Its translation: CASSLIAGATYNEQFF.